What follows is one TCR beta chain and its context. Only one count was recorded for this clone. No cognate antigen has been identified for it. No much larger clonotype is one base removed from it; base qualities were not supplied. TCRbeta CDR3 regions were amplified from genomic DNA by means of the immunoSEQ Assay, a bias-controlled multiplex PCR. The original methods were these. Within the assay, amplification of reference gene primers was used to estimate how many nucleated cells each sample contained. To quantify the absolute abundance of each unique TCRbeta CDR3 rearrangement, sequence reads were collapsed and filtered. Productive Simpson clonality was computed per sample as the square root of Simpson's diversity index over productive rearrangements. TCRdb holds this immuneACCESS table with in-frame rearrangements only. Some clones are missing; in checked studies, unresolved V genes explain under half, and the rest has no known cause. V and J calls and clone size are as listed in that table; D and trimming were resolved from the DNA. Counted in this sample were about 210,000 clones; about 88% of them appeared once. Roughly 5% of the sample goes to the ten largest clones.

This sample is part of a study of blood T cell repertoires in COVID-19 (dated by TCRdb to the early 2020s). In terms of the full investigation: Samples from collaborators originated in the United States, Italy and Spain and spanned both the acute and convalescent phases of COVID-19. The dataset comprised deeply sampled blood TCRbeta repertoires from subjects exposed to, actively infected with, or recovered from COVID-19. The material from the prospective study consisted of cDNA or gDNA derived from T cells, B-cell-depleted T cells, or PBMCs. Samples were obtained from the ongoing ImmuneRACE study (first 160 participants) and from 1,254 subjects provided by 6 global collaborators. The repertoires were released in a freely available public database meant as a resource for research on the immune response to SARS-CoV-2. A de-identified subject ID, COVID-19 status, age in years and sex were almost always included in the sample metadata. Where available, HLA class I and class II types were taken from metadata supplied by the sample provider and were not determined by assay-based typing. Paper-wide results and their limitations: How much clinical and demographic metadata was included differed by source and by participant, and the metadata was provided uncurated.

Each collaborating institution followed its own protocols to collect whole blood in K2EDTA tubes. For TCRbeta analysis, collaborator samples were shipped as frozen whole blood, as isolated PBMCs, or as DNA extracted from either sample type. V loses 2 bases at its end and J loses 8 bases; junction bases beyond the gene matches: 8. Measured from the cysteine to the phenylalanine, the CDR3 is 16 residues long. Only the CDR3 part of the read is kept: 48 bases, read in frame from the first base. The germline V gene (reference sequence) yields LGHDT for CDR1 and YNNKEL for CDR2. The chain joins TRBV3-1 (or the pseudogene TRBV3-2) to TRBJ1-4, with 10 bases matching TRBD1. The TCR comes from a middle-aged woman with acute or convalescent COVID-19. The source material was peripheral blood. The sequenced DNA is TGTGCCAGCAGCCAAATGACAGGGGGCATAGGAGAAAAACTGTTTTTT. It translates to CASSQMTGGIGEKLFF.